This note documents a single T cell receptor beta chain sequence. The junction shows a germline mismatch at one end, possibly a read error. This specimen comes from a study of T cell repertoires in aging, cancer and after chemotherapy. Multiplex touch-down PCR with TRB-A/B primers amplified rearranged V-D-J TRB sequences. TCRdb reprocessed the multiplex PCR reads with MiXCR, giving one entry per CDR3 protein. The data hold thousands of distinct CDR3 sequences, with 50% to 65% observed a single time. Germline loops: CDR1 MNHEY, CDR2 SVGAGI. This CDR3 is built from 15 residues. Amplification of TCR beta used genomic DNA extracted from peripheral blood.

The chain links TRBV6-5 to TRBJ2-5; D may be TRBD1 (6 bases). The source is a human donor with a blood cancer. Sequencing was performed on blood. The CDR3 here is CATSDLAGDQETQYF. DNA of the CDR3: TGTGCCACCAGTGACTTAGCAGGGGACCAAGAGACCCAGTACTTC.